The present T cell receptor (beta chain) was sequenced within a study of sequential checkpoint blockade in melanoma. Clones were sequenced by immunoSEQ multiplex PCR, and TCRdb holds only the in-frame ones, with some missing. The sample has 30,000 to 45,000 clones, about 88% seen once. Specified treatment: randomized to nivolumab then ipilimumab (arm A) or the reverse (arm B). V was pared by 0 bases and J by 4 bases, with 6 bases of the junction left unmatched. Looked up from germline, CDR1 is SNHLY and CDR2 is FYNNEI. This CDR3 is 16 amino acids long. This receptor was obtained from a human donor with melanoma. The genes are TRBV2 and TRBJ2-7; 10 bases agree with TRBD1. Here the sequenced sample was CD8+ T cells sorted from blood (inferred from file names), taken from a patient given nivolumab and ipilimumab in sequence. The CDR3 region is CASSEAGTGAGYEQYF. The CDR3 DNA is TGTGCCAGCAGTGAAGCCGGGACAGGGGCGGGGTACGAGCAGTACTTC.